This TCR beta chain was recorded in a study of T cell responses to AZD1222 COVID-19 vaccine. In regard to this clone: Its antigen is currently unknown.

V was pared by 3 bases and J by 0 bases, with 13 bases between. The germline V gene has CDR1 SGHDT and CDR2 YYEEEE. The CDR3 length is 16 residues. Clones were read by immunoSEQ multiplex PCR, and TCRdb kept only the in-frame ones, dropping some. The table lists roughly 70,000 clones, about 88% of them singletons. Points from the study as a whole: Receipt of two AZD1222 doses was followed by a rise in Spike-specific TCR breadth and depth. Regions 160-218 and 743-854 held dominance among vaccine-associated CD4 TCRs, which spanned spike.

The TCR comes from an adult in good health. The sequenced sample was peripheral blood, obtained on day 0 of AZD1222 vaccination. V is TRBV5-6 and J is TRBJ2-1; a possible D gene is TRBD2 (7 bases). DNA for the CDR3: TGTGCCAGCAGCTCCGGGGGGCCTAGCTCCTACAATGAGCAGTTCTTC. Its protein product is CASSSGGPSSYNEQFF.